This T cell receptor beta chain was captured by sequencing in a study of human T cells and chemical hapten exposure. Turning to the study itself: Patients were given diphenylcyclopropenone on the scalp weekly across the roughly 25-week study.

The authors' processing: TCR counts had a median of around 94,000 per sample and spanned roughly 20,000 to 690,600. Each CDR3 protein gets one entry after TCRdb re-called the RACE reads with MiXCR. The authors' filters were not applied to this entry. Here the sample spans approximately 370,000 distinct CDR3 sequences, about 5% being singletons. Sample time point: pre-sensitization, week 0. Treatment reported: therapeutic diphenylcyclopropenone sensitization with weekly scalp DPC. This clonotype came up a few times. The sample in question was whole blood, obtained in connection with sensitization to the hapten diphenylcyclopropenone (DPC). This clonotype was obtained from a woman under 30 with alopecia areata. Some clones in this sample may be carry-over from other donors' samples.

CDR3 sequence reads: CASSSGSVSQETQYF. In nucleotides, the CDR3 is TGTGCCAGCAGTTCGGGGTCGGTTAGCCAAGAGACCCAGTACTTC. V is TRBV28 and J is TRBJ2-5; TRBD2 is a possible D gene (5 bases). CDR1 is MDHEN and CDR2 is SYDVKM in the germline V gene. CDR3 length: 15 amino acids. The germline V and J ends were trimmed by 4 bases and 1 base, with 13 bases remaining between them.